Listed below are T cell receptor beta chains from one sample, sequenced in a study of T cells after posttransplantation cyclophosphamide. The data were produced by immunoSEQ multiplex PCR, yet TCRdb's version contains in-frame clones alone and is incomplete. The table records some 27,000 clones, about nine tenths of them present only once. Sequencing input: PBMCs. The receptors were sampled from a man aged 50 to 60. CDR3s include the opening cysteine and the closing phenylalanine or tryptophan. Fields, in order: J gene, V gene, clone size, D gene, CDR3 DNA, CDR3 protein. The D gene is left open where the match is weak. Part of the rows lack a size; the others show once, few, many or a class for expanded clones.

TRBJ1-1 | TRBV19 | NA | NA | TGTGCCAGTAGTCCCCGGGCAGGGAGGGTATCAGCTTTCTTT | CASSPRAGRVSAFF
TRBJ2-7 | TRBV7-2 | NA | TRBD2 | TGTGCCAGCAGCTTGTCCCCGGGGGGGCGGGGCGAGCAGTACTTC | CASSLSPGGRGEQYF
TRBJ1-2 | TRBV9 | NA | NA | TGTGCCAGCAGCGTAGGCGGTTCAAGGGGCTACACCTTC | CASSVGGSRGYTF
TRBJ2-3 | TRBV29-1 | NA | TRBD1 | TGCAGCGTTGAAGTGCGGACAGGGGGGTTCTACTTCACAGATACGCAGTATTTT | CSVEVRTGGFYFTDTQYF
TRBJ2-1 | TRBV29-1 | few | TRBD2 | TGCAGCGCCCAGGGGTTAGCGGGAGGGTCCGAATATAATAAGCAGTTCTTC | CSAQGLAGGSEYNKQFF
TRBJ1-1 | TRBV6-1 | NA | NA | TGTGCCAGCAGTAGACAGACGGCCTTGAACACTGAAGCTTTCTTT | CASSRQTALNTEAFF
TRBJ1-1 | TRBV29-1 | NA | TRBD1 | TGCAGCGTAGACAGGGGCACTGAAGCTTTCTTT | CSVDRGTEAFF
TRBJ1-1 | TRBV2 | few | NA | TGTGCCAGCAGTGACCCCAGGGAAGGGTTGACTGAAGCTTTCTTT | CASSDPREGLTEAFF
TRBJ2-7 | TRBV6-1 | NA | TRBD2 | TGTGCCAGCAGGGGGGGGGCCTACGAGCAGTACTTC | CASRGGAYEQYF
TRBJ2-1 | TRBV5-4 | NA | NA | TGTGCCAGCAGCTTGGGAGGCTTCTACTACAATGAGCAGTTCTTC | CASSLGGFYYNEQFF
TRBJ2-3 | TRBV4-1 | few | TRBD2 | TGCGCCAGCAGCCAAGGACTAGCGGGGAAAAATACGCAGTATTTT | CASSQGLAGKNTQYF
TRBJ2-3 | TRBV9 | NA | NA | TGTGCCAGCAGCTCCTCCGGGACTCCCGGCTTGTTTGATACGCAGTATTTT | CASSSSGTPGLFDTQYF
TRBJ2-1 | TRBV4-3 | NA | NA | TGCGCCAGCAGCCAAGACTCAGGGTTCTACAATGAGCAGTTCTTC | CASSQDSGFYNEQFF
TRBJ1-5 | TRBV9 | NA | TRBD1 | TGTGCCAGCAGCGTAGCGGGACAGTCCAATCAGCCCCAGCATTTT | CASSVAGQSNQPQHF
TRBJ1-2 | TRBV5-5 | NA | NA | TGTGCCAGCAGCACCGGGACATACTATGGCTACACCTTC | CASSTGTYYGYTF
TRBJ1-1 | TRBV6-6 | once | NA | TGTGCCAGCAGTTACTCGGGACTCGGGGCTGAAGCTTTCTTT | CASSYSGLGAEAFF
TRBJ1-5 | TRBV19 | NA | NA | TGTGCCAGTTCAGCCAGGGTCGTCCAGCCCCAGCATTTT | CASSARVVQPQHF
TRBJ1-5 | TRBV4-1 | NA | NA | TGCGCCAGCAGCCAAGTAGGGGTACAGCCCCAGCATTTT | CASSQVGVQPQHF
TRBJ1-6 | TRBV7-2 | once | NA | TGTGCCAGCAGTCCGTACAGGGAAACACCCCTCCACTTT | CASSPYRETPLHF
TRBJ2-1 | TRBV7-8 | NA | NA | TGTGCCAGCAGCTTAGGTATCTACAATGAGCAGTTCTTC | CASSLGIYNEQFF
TRBJ2-1 | TRBV7-3 | NA | TRBD2 | TGTGCCAGCAGCTTATCCAGCGGGAGTTCGGGGGAGCAGTTCTTC | CASSLSSGSSGEQFF
TRBJ1-1 | TRBV6-5 | NA | NA | TGTGCCAGCAGTTACAAACAGGGAACTGAAGCTTTCTTT | CASSYKQGTEAFF
TRBJ1-1 | TRBV29-1 | once | TRBD1 | TGCAGCGGGGGGACAGGGGGGATTATTAACACTGAAGCTTTCTTT | CSGGTGGIINTEAFF
TRBJ1-1 | TRBV6-6 | NA | NA | TGTGCCAGCGGAGGCCTAGGGACTGAAGCTTTCTTT | CASGGLGTEAFF
TRBJ2-5 | TRBV5-4 | NA | TRBD2 | TGTGCCAGCAGCCCTGGGAGCGGGAGCTACCAAGAGACCCAGTACTTC | CASSPGSGSYQETQYF
TRBJ1-2 | TRBV7-3 | once | TRBD1 | TGTGCCAGCAGCTTAGACAGGGTTGGAGACTATGGCTACACCTTC | CASSLDRVGDYGYTF
TRBJ2-7 | TRBV4-3 | medium-sized | TRBD1 | TGCGCCAGCAGCCAAGGGACAGGGTTAGACGAGCAGTACTTC | CASSQGTGLDEQYF
TRBJ2-2 | TRBV10-3 | few | NA | TGTGCCATCAGTGGGCGGGGGCCCCCCACCGGGGAGCTGTTTTTT | CAISGRGPPTGELFF
TRBJ2-5 | TRBV7-2 | NA | NA | TGTGCCAGCAGCTCTAGTGGTGCGGAGACCCAGTACTTC | CASSSSGAETQYF
TRBJ1-1 | TRBV10-3 | few | TRBD1 | TGTGCCACCGGGACAGGGGGCAGTTCAGCTTTCTTT | CATGTGGSSAFF
TRBJ2-1 | TRBV6-6 | once | TRBD1 | TGTGCCAGCAGTTATGCCGACAGGGCCCGGGGCAATGAGCAGTTCTTC | CASSYADRARGNEQFF
TRBJ2-2 | TRBV28 | once | TRBD1 | TGTGCCAGCAGTTTAGGCCGACAGGGGGTGTCCGGGGAGCTGTTTTTT | CASSLGRQGVSGELFF
TRBJ2-6 | TRBV5-1 | NA | NA | TGCGCCAGCAGCCGGATAGACAGCTCTGGGGCCAACGTCCTGACTTTC | CASSRIDSSGANVLTF
TRBJ1-1 | TRBV5-1 | NA | NA | TGCGCCAGCAGCAACCCTTCGGGGAACACTGAAGCTTTCTTT | CASSNPSGNTEAFF
TRBJ2-2 | TRBV19 | NA | TRBD2 | TGTGCCAGTAGTATGGTCCGGTCTGCGGGAGGGAGGGGCACCGGGGAGCTGTTTTTT | CASSMVRSAGGRGTGELFF
TRBJ2-7 | TRBV11-3 | NA | NA | TGTGCCAGCAGTCGACTGATCGGCTACGAGCAGTACTTC | CASSRLIGYEQYF
TRBJ1-6 | TRBV4-1 | NA | NA | TGCGCCAGCAACACCCTTCCGGGACTACAGAATTCACCCCTCCACTTT | CASNTLPGLQNSPLHF
TRBJ1-2 | TRBV9 | NA | NA | TGTGCCAGCAGCGTGACAGAACCCCGCGACTATGGCTACACCTTC | CASSVTEPRDYGYTF
TRBJ2-3 | TRBV11-2 | NA | NA | TGTGCCAGCAGCTTAGAGGGACTCACAGATACGCAGTATTTT | CASSLEGLTDTQYF
TRBJ2-5 | TRBV14 | NA | NA | TGTGCCAGCAGCCAAAACCCAGGGCTGGGGGAGACCCAGTACTTC | CASSQNPGLGETQYF
TRBJ1-1 | TRBV11-3 | NA | NA | TGTGCCAGCAGCAAGGAGCGGTTGAACACTGAAGCTTTCTTT | CASSKERLNTEAFF
TRBJ1-2 | TRBV4-2 | NA | NA | TGTGCCAGCAGCCAAGATCTCGGGGGAGACTATGGCTACACCTTC | CASSQDLGGDYGYTF
TRBJ2-3 | TRBV27 | NA | TRBD1 | TGTGCCAGCAGTTTTCCGCCCGGACAGGGAACAGATACGCAGTATTTT | CASSFPPGQGTDTQYF
TRBJ1-4 | TRBV18 | NA | TRBD1 | TGTGCCAGCTCACTCACAGGGGGAGAAAAACTGTTTTTT | CASSLTGGEKLFF
TRBJ1-2 | TRBV5-1 | few | TRBD1 | TGCGCCAGCAGCCTTGAACTGACAGGGGCCGGCTACACCTTC | CASSLELTGAGYTF
TRBJ1-1 | TRBV6-1 | NA | NA | TGTGCCAGCAGTGATGTTGGGACATACACTGAAGCTTTCTTT | CASSDVGTYTEAFF
TRBJ2-7 | TRBV6-5 | NA | NA | TGTGCCAGCAGGTCCGGGACAAACTACGAGCAGTACTTC | CASRSGTNYEQYF